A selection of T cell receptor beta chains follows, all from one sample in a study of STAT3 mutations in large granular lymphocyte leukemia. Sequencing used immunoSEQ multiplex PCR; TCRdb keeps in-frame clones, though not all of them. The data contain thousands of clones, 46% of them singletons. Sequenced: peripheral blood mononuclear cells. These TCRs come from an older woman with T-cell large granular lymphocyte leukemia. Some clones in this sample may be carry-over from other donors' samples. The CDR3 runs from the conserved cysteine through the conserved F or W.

CDR3: CASSVTSGYEQYF
length: 13
J: TRBJ2-7
V: TRBV7-9

CDR3: CASSAWGAGNTIYF
length: 14
J: TRBJ1-3
V: TRBV25-1

CDR3: CSVEGGRGQEQFF
length: 13
J: TRBJ2-1
V: TRBV29-1

CDR3: CASSPREETQYF
length: 12
J: TRBJ2-5
V: TRBV18

CDR3: CASSLAQGQEKLFF
length: 14
J: TRBJ1-4
V: TRBV5-1

CDR3: CASSLGQGSYNEQFF
length: 15
J: TRBJ2-1
V: TRBV5-4

CDR3: CASSWTGGGHEQYF
length: 14
J: TRBJ2-7
V: TRBV5-1

CDR3: CASSPAVRDNQPQHF
length: 15
J: TRBJ1-5
V: TRBV18

CDR3: CASSRGQGNTEAFF
length: 14
J: TRBJ1-1
V: TRBV18

CDR3: CASGETGVTEAFF
length: 13
J: TRBJ1-1
V: TRBV7-9

CDR3: CATSMGSPGNTIYF
length: 14
J: TRBJ1-3
V: TRBV5-1

CDR3: CASSLQGAVYQETQYF
length: 16
J: TRBJ2-5
V: TRBV5-1

CDR3: CATQAETSGGANVLTF
length: 16
J: TRBJ2-6
V: TRBV19

CDR3: CASNNDGAYGYTF
length: 13
J: TRBJ1-2
V: TRBV5-4

CDR3: CASGWYGYTF
length: 10
J: TRBJ1-2
V: TRBV19

CDR3: CASSVGPPGGLTEQYF
length: 16
J: TRBJ2-7
V: TRBV9

CDR3: CASSPRTSGSNTDTQYF
length: 17
J: TRBJ2-3
V: TRBV27

CDR3: CASSYGVESDLEKLFF
length: 16
J: TRBJ1-4
V: TRBV6-5

CDR3: CASRIQGLSNQPQHF
length: 15
J: TRBJ1-5
V: TRBV5-6

CDR3: CASSAGTGRGEQYF
length: 14
J: TRBJ2-7
V: TRBV5-6

CDR3: CASSLVGGGNEKLFF
length: 15
J: TRBJ1-4
V: TRBV5-1

CDR3: CASSPTGPWGYGYTF
length: 15
J: TRBJ1-2
V: TRBV27

CDR3: CASSSGLAYEQYF
length: 13
J: TRBJ2-7
V: TRBV7-9

CDR3: CAWRRTGVSYEQYF
length: 14
J: TRBJ2-7
V: TRBV30

CDR3: CSVPGQGASNTEAFF
length: 15
J: TRBJ1-1
V: TRBV29-1

CDR3: CAWSSLGSGNYNEQFF
length: 16
J: TRBJ2-1
V: TRBV30

CDR3: CASRGGYEQYF
length: 11
J: TRBJ2-7
V: TRBV25-1

CDR3: CASAPAIGYNEQFF
length: 14
J: TRBJ2-1
V: TRBV5-1

CDR3: CASSLAPPTGEAFF
length: 14
J: TRBJ1-1
V: TRBV5-1

CDR3: CAWRTNAFAGTEGYTF
length: 16
J: TRBJ1-2
V: TRBV30

CDR3: CASKPEGRNYGYTF
length: 14
J: TRBJ1-2
V: TRBV5-1

CDR3: CASSSPGRGSYEQYF
length: 15
J: TRBJ2-7
V: TRBV27

CDR3: CASSPQLWDGVYEQYF
length: 16
J: TRBJ2-7
V: TRBV9

CDR3: CASSEEAGGRETQYF
length: 15
J: TRBJ2-5
V: TRBV6-4

CDR3: CASSHGTGPYNEQFF
length: 15
J: TRBJ2-1
V: TRBV18

CDR3: CASSLAVGIYEQYF
length: 14
J: TRBJ2-7
V: TRBV5-1